A single sample is the source of the 20 T cell receptor beta chains below, sequenced in a study of graft-versus-host responses after intestinal transplantation (dated by TCRdb to about 2021). The meaning of the sample's time point label: cells obtained before transplantation from donor or recipient. The library was obtained by the immunoSEQ multiplex PCR assay. Entries here come from immuneACCESS through TCRdb and include only in-frame sequences with V and J called. Some clones fail to appear in such tables; in the studies checked, an unresolved V gene covers under half of the shortfall, and the cause of the remainder is unknown. This sample gives 80,000 to 95,000 clones in total; about nine tenths of them show up just once. More than 0.25% of the sample is taken by the ten largest. The antigens these receptors bind are not known. Material: unstimulated CD4+ T cells sorted from spleen or lymph node cells, obtained before transplant. Receptor source: a human donor who was the organ donor for an intestinal transplant.

The chain combines TRBV7-9 with TRBJ1-2; no clear D. Germline CDR1 reads SEHNR; CDR2 reads FQNEAQ (reference sequence). V dropped 4 bases and J dropped 1 base, with 10 bases sitting between them. The CDR3 has 14 residues. DNA of the CDR3: TGTGCCAGCAGCTCAAACACCCTTAACTATGGCTACACCTTC. Protein: CASSSNTLNYGYTF.

This sequence joins TRBV9 and TRBJ1-2; 8 bases are a match to TRBD1. CDR1 and CDR2 from the germline V gene are SGDLS and YYNGEE. The J segment lost 0 bases and the V segment lost 2 bases, leaving 18 bases of the junction unmatched. The CDR3 is made up of 20 amino acids. The CDR3 spells CASSVFRFRDRSLSNYGYTF. The CDR3, as DNA: TGTGCCAGCAGCGTCTTCCGATTCCGGGACAGGAGCCTCTCTAACTATGGCTACACCTTC.

CDR3: CASSAAAISGPTFF. CDR3 nucleotides: TGTGCCAGCAGCGCTGCTGCTATTAGCGGACCAACGTTCTTC. The V gene is TRBV9, the J gene TRBJ2-1; perhaps TRBD2 as D (6 bases). Trimming pared 3 bases from V and 15 bases from J, leaving 22 bases between. This CDR3 region has 14 residues. CDR1 SGDLS and CDR2 YYNGEE come from the germline V gene.

This clone was seen a few times. The CDR3 reads CASSYSTGGGYGYTF. The CDR3 nucleotides read TGTGCCAGCAGTTACTCGACGGGGGGCGGCTATGGCTACACCTTC. This chain links TRBV6-5 with TRBJ1-2; D might be TRBD1 (6 bases). Germline lookup yields CDR1 MNHEY and CDR2 SVGAGI. There are 15 residues in the CDR3. Trimming removed 0 bases at V and 4 bases at J, with 12 bases between.

This sequence joins TRBV7-2 and TRBJ1-1, with D possibly matching TRBD1 (6 bases). The V gene lost 5 bases and the J gene lost 2 bases, with 15 bases spanning the gap. The germline CDR1 and CDR2 sequences are SGHTA and FQGNSA. The CDR3 spans 15 residues. DNA of the CDR3: TGTGCCAGCAGCCCAGGGGTCGGGGCTAACACTGAAGCTTTCTTT. Translating it yields CASSPGVGANTEAFF.

The J gene is TRBJ2-7, the V gene TRBV2, with no clear D. The CDR3 runs to 13 residues. The germline V gene has CDR1 SNHLY and CDR2 FYNNEI. Trimming removed 1 base at V and 7 bases at J, with 11 bases between. The CDR3 protein is CASSEVSGWEQYF. CDR3 in DNA: TGTGCCAGCAGTGAAGTATCCGGGTGGGAGCAGTACTTC.

The chain recombines TRBV6-1 with TRBJ2-7; 11 nucleotides line up with TRBD2. Germline lookup yields CDR1 MNHNS and CDR2 SASEGT. The V gene end was trimmed by 6 bases and the J gene end by 3 bases; junction bases not matched to a gene: 4. This CDR3 spans 14 amino acids. As DNA, the CDR3 is TGTGCCAGCAGAGTAGCGGGGGGGAACTACGAGCAGTACTTC. Its protein product is CASRVAGGNYEQYF.

In its sample, this clone was seen a few times. The junction differs from germline at one of its ends, possibly a read error. CDR3 residues: CASGLATGQGRPVF. CDR3 DNA: TGTGCTAGTGGTTTGGCCACGGGACAGGGAAGGCCGGTCTTC. J is TRBJ2-7 and V is TRBV12-5; 9 bases map to TRBD1. The CDR3 runs 14 residues. Germline-derived CDR1 and CDR2 are LGHNT and FRNRAP.

The chain couples TRBV6-5 to TRBJ1-3, with D tentatively TRBD1 (6 bases). The CDR3 sequence is 13 residues long. The germline CDR1 and CDR2 sequences are MNHEY and SVGAGI. Trimming removed 5 bases at V and 2 bases at J, with 7 bases between. CDR3 in amino acids: CASSQGTGNTIYF. Written as DNA, the CDR3 is TGTGCCAGCAGTCAGGGGACTGGAAACACCATATATTTT.

In its sample, this clone was seen once. The gene calls are TRBV7-3 and TRBJ1-4, with 7 positions matching TRBD1. V was pared by 5 bases and J by 7 bases, with 4 bases of the junction left unmatched. The CDR3 length is 13 residues. Germline values: CDR1 SGHTA, CDR2 FQGTGA. The CDR3 DNA follows: TGTGCCAGCAGCAGGGGGCAAGGTGAAAAACTGTTTTTT. It is translated as CASSRGQGEKLFF.

The chain joins TRBV29-1 to TRBJ1-1, with TRBD1 identical over 7 bases. The germline V gene encodes CDR1 SQVTM and CDR2 ANQGSEA. With V trimmed by 4 bases and J by 2 bases, 7 bases remained unmatched. The CDR3 is made up of 14 amino acids. The CDR3 DNA reads as TGCAGCGTTGGGATTGACAGGGCTAACACTGAAGCTTTCTTT. Protein: CSVGIDRANTEAFF.

The CDR3 sequence is CSSTPGGGRETQYF. Written as DNA, the CDR3 is TGCAGCTCGACCCCCGGTGGAGGTCGAGAGACCCAGTACTTC. The chain employs TRBV29-1 and TRBJ2-5; possible D gene TRBD2, 5 bases. The CDR3 extends over 14 amino acids. Germline V gene sequence: CDR1 SQVTM, CDR2 ANQGSEA. V shed 8 bases and J shed 4 bases, with 20 bases lying between them.

The chain links TRBV9 to TRBJ2-1; perhaps TRBD2 as D (6 bases). The germline V and J ends were trimmed by 3 bases and 1 base, with 11 bases remaining between them. Per the germline V gene, CDR1 is SGDLS and CDR2 is YYNGEE. This CDR3 is 15 amino acids long. The CDR3 region is CASSDSGLSYNEQFF. The CDR3 region has the DNA TGTGCCAGCAGCGATTCGGGACTTTCCTACAATGAGCAGTTCTTC. The full variable domain, with the rest looked up from reference TRBV9 and TRBJ2-1, is DSGVTQTPKHLITATGQRVTLRCSPRSGDLSVYWYQQSLDQGLQFLIQYYNGEERAKGNILERFSAQQFPDLHSELNLSSLELGDSALYFCASSDSGLSYNEQFFGPGTRLTVL.

The rearrangement joins TRBV7-9 to TRBJ2-2; D is perhaps TRBD1 (5 bases). The CDR3 runs 13 residues. Deletions cut 8 bases from V and 5 bases from J, with 12 bases between. From germline, CDR1 is SEHNR and CDR2 FQNEAQ (reference sequence). CDR3 amino acids: CASRPRGTGELFF. The CDR3 nucleotides are TGTGCCAGCCGCCCAAGGGGAACCGGGGAGCTGTTTTTT. Drawing the rest from reference TRBV7-9 and TRBJ2-2, the complete variable domain is DTGVSQNPRHKITKRGQNVTFRCDPISEHNRLYWYRQTLGQGPEFLTYFQNEAQLEKSRLLSDRFSAERPKGSFSTLEIQRTEQGDSAMYLCASRPRGTGELFFGEGSRLTVL.

This sequence joins TRBV5-6 and TRBJ2-1; 9 nucleotides align to TRBD2. This CDR3 spans 15 amino acids. With 2 bases clipped from V and 2 bases from J, the junction kept 2 bases outside the gene matches. Per germline, CDR1 SGHDT and CDR2 YYEEEE. The CDR3 nucleotides read TGTGCCAGCAGCTTTGCGGGAGGGACCTACAATGAGCAGTTCTTC. Translating it yields CASSFAGGTYNEQFF.

This clone has just a few counts. The chain employs TRBV18 and TRBJ2-7, with a possible D match to TRBD2 (6 bases). Germline CDR1 and CDR2: KGHSH and LQKENI. This CDR3 has 14 amino acids. V was pared by 1 base and J by 7 bases, with 14 bases between. CDR3 sequence: CASSPQAGAGEQYF. CDR3 in DNA: TGTGCCAGCTCACCACAGGCTGGGGCGGGAGAGCAGTACTTC.

The V and J genes are TRBV5-1 and TRBJ1-2; no firm D call. CDR1 is SGHRS, CDR2 YFSETQ, per germline. The V end was cut by 6 bases, the J end by 8 bases, with 17 bases between. This CDR3 spans 13 amino acids. The CDR3 protein is CASTYRGDGGYTF. CDR3 DNA: TGCGCCAGCACGTATCGAGGCGACGGGGGCTACACCTTC. The full variable domain, rest sourced from reference TRBV5-1 and TRBJ1-2, is KAGVTQTPRYLIKTRGQQVTLSCSPISGHRSVSWYQQTPGQGLQFLFEYFSETQRNKGNFPGRFSGRQFSNSRSEMNVSTLELGDSALYLCASTYRGDGGYTFGSGTRLTVV.

The chain employs TRBV5-4 and TRBJ2-1, with 7 bases that match TRBD2. Germline trimming cut 2 bases from V and 6 bases from J; bases unmatched to any gene: 5. CDR1 is SGHNT, CDR2 YYREEE, per germline (reference sequence). The CDR3 has 14 residues. The CDR3 is CASSFETSRNEQFF. The CDR3 nucleotides read TGTGCCAGCAGCTTCGAGACTAGCCGCAATGAGCAGTTCTTC.

The chain links TRBV2 to TRBJ1-5; D is unresolved. The V end was cut by 4 bases, the J end by 3 bases, with 7 bases between. Germline V gene lookup returns CDR1 SNHLY and CDR2 FYNNEI. This CDR3 has 13 residues. CDR3: CASSGQINQPQHF. CDR3 in DNA: TGTGCCAGCAGTGGGCAGATCAATCAGCCCCAGCATTTT.

The chain employs TRBV20-1 and TRBJ2-7; 7 nucleotides agree with TRBD1. Losses at the gene ends were 3 bases for V and 4 bases for J; bases not matched to a gene: 0. The germline gives CDR1 DFQATT, CDR2 SNEGSKA (reference sequence). The CDR3 length is 11 residues. CDR3 nucleotide sequence: TGCAGTGCTAGCAGGGGGTACGAGCAGTACTTC. Protein sequence: CSASRGYEQYF.